This is a list of T cell receptor beta chains from one sample in a study of cytomegalovirus exposure and HLA in healthy donors. Sequenced by immunoSEQ multiplex PCR; TCRdb stores in-frame clones only, minus some. The profile shows tens of thousands of clones, around 96% of them singletons. The sequenced sample consisted of PBMCs. These receptors were collected from a man aged 18 to 29 in good health and CMV-seropositive. Both conserved end residues are part of each CDR3. D genes are given only for firm matches. Clone size, where shown, is once, few, many, or a class for clones that have expanded.

NA	NA	TRBV28	TRBJ1-2	TGTGCCAGCAGATTTCCAAGCGCGGGGTCCCCCAACTATGGCTACACCTTC	CASRFPSAGSPNYGYTF
NA	NA	TRBV2	TRBJ2-7	TGTGCCAGCAGTGAATGGCAGGGGATAGACTTC	CASSEWQGIDF
NA	NA	TRBV18	TRBJ2-7	TGTGCCAGCTCACCAAGACAGAGCTCCTACGAGCAGTACTTC	CASSPRQSSYEQYF
TRBD2	NA	TRBV7-9	TRBJ2-3	TGTGCCAGCAGCTTAGAAATAGCGGGAGGGCCTACAGATACGCAGTATTTT	CASSLEIAGGPTDTQYF
TRBD2	NA	TRBV10-3	TRBJ2-1	TGTGCCATCAGTGAGAGCGGGATTAGGTTCTTC	CAISESGIRFF
NA	once	TRBV28	TRBJ2-3	TGTGCCAGCAGCTCGGACTTCACAGATACGCAGTATTTT	CASSSDFTDTQYF
TRBD1	NA	TRBV19	TRBJ2-3	TGTGCCAGTAGTCACCAGGGGGCGCTTGCCACAGATACGCAGTATTTT	CASSHQGALATDTQYF
TRBD2	NA	TRBV19	TRBJ2-7	TGTGCCAGTACCCCGGGACTAGCGGCAAACTCCTACGAGCAGTACTTC	CASTPGLAANSYEQYF
NA	NA	TRBV11-2	TRBJ1-3	TGTGCCAGCAGCTTAGTCCCGGCGGCACGGGGAAACACCATATATTTT	CASSLVPAARGNTIYF
NA	NA	TRBV5-4	TRBJ1-1	TGTGCCAGCAGCTTAAGACAGTCTGGGCACAACACTGAAGCTTTCTTT	CASSLRQSGHNTEAFF
TRBD2	once	TRBV19	TRBJ2-1	TGTGCCAGTAGTATTAGCGGGGGGGGTTTCAATGAGCAGTTCTTC	CASSISGGGFNEQFF
TRBD1	NA	TRBV5-4	TRBJ1-2	TGTGCCAGCAGCTGGACAGGGGGCGCTTCTGGCTACACCTTC	CASSWTGGASGYTF
TRBD2	NA	TRBV7-2	TRBJ2-2	TGTGCCAGCAGCTTACTTCTAGGCGGGAGTGGGGAGCTGTTTTTT	CASSLLLGGSGELFF
NA	NA	TRBV10-1	TRBJ2-2	TGCGCCAGCGGAAGCCGTAAGGGGGCCGGGGAGCTGTTTTTT	CASGSRKGAGELFF
TRBD2	once	TRBV27	TRBJ2-7	TGTGCCAGCAGTTCGGGACTAGCGGGAGCCGACGAGCAGTACTTC	CASSSGLAGADEQYF
NA	NA	TRBV29-1	TRBJ1-1	TGCAGCGTTGAAAGTATGACTAGGGGAGGTACTGAAGCTTTCTTT	CSVESMTRGGTEAFF
TRBD1	NA	TRBV7-9	TRBJ1-1	TGTGCCAGCAGCTATCGAACAGGGGGCGAGAACACTGAAGCTTTCTTT	CASSYRTGGENTEAFF
NA	NA	TRBV2	TRBJ2-3	TGTGCCAGCAGAGAGGGACTGACAGATACGCAGTATTTT	CASREGLTDTQYF
TRBD2	NA	TRBV4-1	TRBJ2-3	TGCGCCAGCAGCCCCTACCCTGGGACTAGCGGGAGCACAGATACGCAGTATTTT	CASSPYPGTSGSTDTQYF
NA	NA	TRBV7-2	TRBJ1-1	TGTGCCAGCAGCCGAGGATCGGGGTGGAACACTGAAGCTTTCTTT	CASSRGSGWNTEAFF
NA	NA	TRBV21-1	TRBJ1-6	TGTGCCAGCAGCAAACTTAATTCACCCCTCCACTTT	CASSKLNSPLHF
TRBD2	NA	TRBV5-6	TRBJ2-1	TGTGCCAGCAGCTTGGGGGTAGCGGGGAGCTCCTACAATGAGCAGTTCTTC	CASSLGVAGSSYNEQFF
TRBD1	NA	TRBV19	TRBJ2-3	TGTGCCAGTAGTATGAAGGGACAGGGGGTAGATACGCAGTATTTT	CASSMKGQGVDTQYF
TRBD1	NA	TRBV2	TRBJ1-3	TGTGCCAGCAGTACCGACAGGGGGTACTCTGGAAACACCATATATTTT	CASSTDRGYSGNTIYF
TRBD2	NA	TRBV7-6	TRBJ2-2	TGTGCCAGCAGCTCGCGGACTAGCGCGGGGACCGGGGAGCTGTTTTTT	CASSSRTSAGTGELFF
TRBD2	once	TRBV2	TRBJ2-3	TGTGCCAGCAGAGGGGAACTAGCGGTTAGCACAGATACGCAGTATTTT	CASRGELAVSTDTQYF
TRBD2	NA	TRBV7-9	TRBJ2-7	TGTGCCAGCAGCCATGGACTAGCGGGAGTATACGAGCAGTACTTC	CASSHGLAGVYEQYF
TRBD1	NA	TRBV12-5	TRBJ2-3	TGTGCTAGTGGTTTGGTTCCGGGACAGGGGATAAGCACAGATACGCAGTATTTT	CASGLVPGQGISTDTQYF
TRBD1	NA	TRBV19	TRBJ2-7	TGTGCCAGTAGGCAGACAGGGAGCTCCTACGAGCAGTACTTC	CASRQTGSSYEQYF
TRBD1	NA	TRBV29-1	TRBJ1-1	TGCAGCGCCCACGGACAGGGGAACACTGAAGCTTTCTTT	CSAHGQGNTEAFF
NA	NA	TRBV11-2	TRBJ2-5	TGTGCCAGCAGCTTAGGCCCTAGTGGTAAAGAGACCCAGTACTTC	CASSLGPSGKETQYF
TRBD2	NA	TRBV7-2	TRBJ2-3	TGTGCCAGCAGCTTACGACTAGCGGGAGGGGTTAGCACAGATACGCAGTATTTT	CASSLRLAGGVSTDTQYF
TRBD1	NA	TRBV19	TRBJ1-6	TGTGCCAGTAGTAACCGGGACAGGGGGCTTCTATATAATTCACCCCTCCACTTT	CASSNRDRGLLYNSPLHF
NA	NA	TRBV28	TRBJ2-7	TGTGCCAGCAGTACCGGGTCCTCCTACGAGCAGTACTTC	CASSTGSSYEQYF
NA	NA	TRBV11-2	TRBJ2-7	TGTGCCAGCAGCTTGATGCGCAGCGCCTACGAGCAGTACTTC	CASSLMRSAYEQYF
TRBD2	NA	TRBV5-8	TRBJ2-1	TGTGCCAGCAGCTTCGTCGCAGCGGGATACTACAATGAGCAGTTCTTC	CASSFVAAGYYNEQFF
TRBD1	NA	TRBV7-9	TRBJ1-1	TGTGCCAGCAGCTTAAAAGCTCCAGGGACAGAGAACACTGAAGCTTTCTTT	CASSLKAPGTENTEAFF
TRBD1	NA	TRBV7-6	TRBJ1-2	TGTGCCAGCAGCTTAGTCCCCACAGGGGACGTTGGCTATGGCTACACCTTC	CASSLVPTGDVGYGYTF
NA	NA	TRBV6-6	TRBJ2-3	TGTGCCAGCACCTTGGGGGCAGACACAGATACGCAGTATTTT	CASTLGADTDTQYF
NA	NA	TRBV2	TRBJ2-7	TGTGCCAGCGGGCGGGGATACGAGCAGTACTTC	CASGRGYEQYF
TRBD2	once	TRBV4-3	TRBJ2-2	TGCGCCAGCAGCCAAGACTTGGGGACTAATACCGGGGAGCTGTTTTTT	CASSQDLGTNTGELFF
TRBD1	NA	TRBV7-9	TRBJ2-2	TGTGCCAGCAGCCCTCGAGGGACAGACACCGGGGAGCTGTTTTTT	CASSPRGTDTGELFF
TRBD1	NA	TRBV6-5	TRBJ1-1	TGTGCCAGCCGGGACAGCATGAACACTGAAGCTTTCTTT	CASRDSMNTEAFF
NA	NA	TRBV4-2	TRBJ2-6	TGTGCCAGCAGCCCACAGGGAAGCTCTGGGGCCAACGTCCTGACTTTC	CASSPQGSSGANVLTF
NA	NA	TRBV27	TRBJ2-3	TGTGCCAGCAGTTCGCCCCAACTAGTCAGGAGCTCAGCAGATACGCAGTATTTT	CASSSPQLVRSSADTQYF
TRBD2	NA	TRBV7-9	TRBJ2-7	TGTGCCTCGGGGGGATCCTACGAGCAGTACTTC	CASGGSYEQYF
TRBD1	NA	TRBV5-4	TRBJ1-1	TGTGCCAGCAGCCCTGACAGGGGGCGCGACACTGAAGCTTTCTTT	CASSPDRGRDTEAFF